The T cell receptor (beta chain) under discussion was sequenced for a study of metastatic and nonmetastatic thyroid tumors. TCRdb re-called the PCR reads via MiXCR. The table has some 4,000 clones, around 32% seen once. In its sample, this clone was seen a few times. Patients underwent thyroid surgery, and none had received any treatment before it. This CDR3 comprises 18 residues. CDR1 is MNHEY, CDR2 SVGEGT, per germline. V lost 5 bases, J lost 0 bases, and 20 bases lay in between. The sequence was obtained from a female donor with papillary thyroid cancer or a benign thyroid nodule (not recorded which). Some clones in this sample may be carry-over from other donors' samples. Sequenced: adjacent normal tissue. The chain couples TRBV6-2 or TRBV6-3 to TRBJ2-1, with D possibly being TRBD2 (5 bases). Written as DNA, the CDR3 is TGTGCCAGCAGTACCGGGAATAGTCGGAAAAGCTCCTACAATGAGCAGTTCTTC. As protein: CASSTGNSRKSSYNEQFF.